This TCR beta chain was captured by sequencing in a study of early T cells in non-severe SARS-CoV-2 infection (dated by TCRdb to 2020 to 2022). Regarding the study in general: Because TCR sequencing was done on bulk RNA from unsorted whole blood, the alpha and beta chains could not be paired. Overall results and qualifications from the work: VDJdb matching was skewed toward anti-spike CD8 responses, so virus-specific expansions were likely underestimated and private and CD4 specificities were missed.

Points on this clonotype: Which antigen it targets is not known. No base qualities exist here, and no much larger clone lies one base off it.

Preparation of the library involved 5' RACE. The sequencer listed for this sample is NextSeq 500. Unique molecular identifiers were attached to individual cDNA molecules in the TCR library protocol so that sequencing error and PCR bias could be corrected. Sequencing covered both TCR alpha and beta chains, and within each sample the abundances of alpha and beta sequences were tightly co-correlated. Regarding the original processing steps: Decombinator V4 was used to annotate TCR sequences for V gene, J gene and CDR3. Expanded TCRs were defined as changing significantly between any two time points under a Poisson model with p below 0.0001. TCR abundances were normalised to the total number of TCRs sequenced per sample and were expressed as counts per million. VDJdb, accessed on 1 November 2021, was searched for TCRs annotated for CMV, EBV and SARS-CoV-2, and TCRs annotated for more than one antigen were excluded. TCRdb took the public reads, trimmed them with fastp at Q25, ran MiXCR for clone calling and kept in-frame beta chains. Rows are combined by CDR3 protein, so each entry shows the most common genes and DNA. The V and J calls follow TCRdb's processing rather than the paper's. For this sample there are roughly 75,000 distinct CDR3 sequences; about 9.6% appear just once. The ten largest clonotypes hold 4.8% of the sample.

Set within a cohort of healthcare workers in London, UK, this nested case-control study involved weekly PCR testing of nasopharyngeal swabs along with blood sampling. Healthcare workers were recruited between 23 and 31 March 2020, during the week of the UK lockdown, and were followed weekly for up to roughly 15 weeks. Input material: whole blood. The receptor comes from an adult who was a healthcare worker with PCR-confirmed SARS-CoV-2 infection or an uninfected control (not recorded which).

The CDR3 protein sequence reads: CASVEVGAPNTGELFF. The sequence in DNA is TGTGCCAGCGTAGAAGTCGGTGCTCCAAACACCGGGGAGCTGTTTTTT. This receptor chain uses TRBV7-9 and TRBJ2-2, with the D gene call left open. V is cut by 8 bases and J by 2 bases, and the space between the germline ends is 18 bases. For CDR1 and CDR2, the germline V gene (reference sequence) lists SEHNR and FQNEAQ. Counted from cysteine to phenylalanine, this CDR3 has 16 amino acids. The CDR3 DNA has 48 bases and is translated from base 1.